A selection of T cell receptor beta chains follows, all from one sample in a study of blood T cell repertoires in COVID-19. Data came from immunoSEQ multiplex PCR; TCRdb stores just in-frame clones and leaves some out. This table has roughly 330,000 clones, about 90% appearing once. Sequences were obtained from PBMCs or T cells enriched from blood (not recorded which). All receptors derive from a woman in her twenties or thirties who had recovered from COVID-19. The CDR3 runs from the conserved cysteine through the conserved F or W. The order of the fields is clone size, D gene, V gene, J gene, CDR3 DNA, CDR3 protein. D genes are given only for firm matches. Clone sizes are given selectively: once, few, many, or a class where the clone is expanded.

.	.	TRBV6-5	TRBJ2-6	TGTGCCAGCTTCTTTGGGGCCAACGTCCTGACTTTC	CASFFGANVLTF
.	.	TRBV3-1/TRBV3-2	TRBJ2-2	TGTGCCAGCAGCCAAGAATGGGGGGTGAACACCGGGGAGCTGTTTTTT	CASSQEWGVNTGELFF
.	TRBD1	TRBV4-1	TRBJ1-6	TGCGCCAGCAGCCGCGAATGGACAGGGGTTAATTCACCCCTCCACTTT	CASSREWTGVNSPLHF
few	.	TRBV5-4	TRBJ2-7	TGTGCCAGCAGCTTGAGCGGCGAGCAGTACTTC	CASSLSGEQYF
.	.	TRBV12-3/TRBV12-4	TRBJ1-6	TGTGCCAGCAGTTTTCATCAGGGATCACCCCTCCACTTT	CASSFHQGSPLHF
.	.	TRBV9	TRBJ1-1	TGTGCCAGCAGCGTCGGGAACGGGGATTTCTCTGAAGCTTTCTTT	CASSVGNGDFSEAFF
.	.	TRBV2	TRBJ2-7	TGTGCCAGCACCGCGACAGAACCCTACGAGCAGTACTTC	CASTATEPYEQYF
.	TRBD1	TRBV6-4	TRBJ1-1	TGTGCCAGCACTGACAGGGGGCCACCGCTGTACACTGAAGCTTTCTTT	CASTDRGPPLYTEAFF
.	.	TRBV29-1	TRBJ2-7	TGCAGCGCCTCCGCAGGAGAGCAGTACTTC	CSASAGEQYF
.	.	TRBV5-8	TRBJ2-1	TGTGCCAGCAGCTTGGCCATAGCCCAGGAGCAGTTCTTC	CASSLAIAQEQFF
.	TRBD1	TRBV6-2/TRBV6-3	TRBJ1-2	TGTGCCAGCAGTCCACGACAGGGCACCGCTAACTATGGCTACACCTTC	CASSPRQGTANYGYTF
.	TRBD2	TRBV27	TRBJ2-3	TGTGCCAGCAGTCTACTAGCGGGGGGCACAGATACGCAGTATTTT	CASSLLAGGTDTQYF
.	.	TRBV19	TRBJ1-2	TGTGCCAGTAGTAGCGGGACTTACTATGGCTACACCTTC	CASSSGTYYGYTF
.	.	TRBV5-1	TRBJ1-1	TGCGCCAGCAGCTTGTATGTGAACACTGAAGCTTTCTTT	CASSLYVNTEAFF
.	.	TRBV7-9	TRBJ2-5	TGTGCCAGCAGCCCCGGCGTTGAGGGGGGGGGCCGTGAGACCCAGTACTTC	CASSPGVEGGGRETQYF
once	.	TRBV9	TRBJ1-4	TGTGCCAGCAGCGTATGGTTGATGTGGGGGGCTAATGAAAAACTGTTTTTT	CASSVWLMWGANEKLFF
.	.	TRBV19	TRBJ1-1	TGTGCCAGTAGGGTCTCGGGGGGAAGCACTGAAGCTTTCTTT	CASRVSGGSTEAFF
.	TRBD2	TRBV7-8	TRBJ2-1	TGTGCCAGCAGCTTATTGGCGGTAGCGGGGGGTGTCAATGAGCAGTTCTTC	CASSLLAVAGGVNEQFF
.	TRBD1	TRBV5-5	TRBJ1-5	TGTGCCAGCAGCAAGGACAGGTCCAACCAGCCCCAGCATTTT	CASSKDRSNQPQHF
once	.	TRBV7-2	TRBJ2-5	TGTGCCAGCAGCCCGGACACATACCAAGAGACCCAGTACTTC	CASSPDTYQETQYF
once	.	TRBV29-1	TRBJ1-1	TGCAGCGTGAAACAGGGAACTGACACTGAAGCTTTCTTT	CSVKQGTDTEAFF
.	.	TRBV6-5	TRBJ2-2	TGTGCCAGCAGTTACTCGGATCCAGGGATCCCCGGGGAGCTGTTTTTT	CASSYSDPGIPGELFF
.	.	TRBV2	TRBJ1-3	TGTGCCAGCTCTGGGGGGAAGTTCTCTGGAAACACCATATATTTT	CASSGGKFSGNTIYF